One sample yielded the 19 T cell receptor beta chains listed below, sequenced in a study of blood T cell repertoires in COVID-19. Measured with immunoSEQ multiplex PCR; TCRdb has only the in-frame clones, and not every one. Here the sample spans some 200,000 clones, 65% to 90% being singletons. Sequencing was done on a sample of peripheral blood. The receptors shown here come from a woman in her sixties or seventies with COVID-19, enrolled during active disease.

This clone was observed a handful of times. V and J are TRBV5-1 and TRBJ1-2; D may be TRBD1 (5 bases). V lost 0 bases, J lost 7 bases, and 13 bases lay in between. CDR1 and CDR2 from the germline V gene are SGHRS and YFSETQ. The CDR3 length is 14 residues. CDR3 bases: TGCGCCAGCAGCTTGGGATCGGGGGGTCGTGGCTACACCTTC. This translates into CASSLGSGGRGYTF.

The CDR3 sequence is CASSFGGDRGSSGSSYEQYF. CDR3 coding DNA: TGTGCCAGCAGCTTTGGTGGGGACAGGGGTTCTAGCGGGAGCTCCTACGAGCAGTACTTC. V and J are TRBV5-5 and TRBJ2-7; possibly TRBD1 or TRBD2 for D (10 bases each). Per the germline V gene, CDR1 is SGHKS and CDR2 is YYEKEE (reference sequence). CDR3 length: 20 amino acids. The V gene lost 2 bases and the J gene lost 0 bases, with 27 bases spanning the gap.

This clone was picked up one time. V gene TRBV5-1 combines with J gene TRBJ2-3; 10 bases match TRBD2. Per germline, CDR1 SGHRS and CDR2 YFSETQ. The J segment lost 3 bases and the V segment lost 3 bases, leaving 7 bases of the junction unmatched. This CDR3 has 16 residues. CDR3 residues: CASSYLAGGLTDTQYF. CDR3 DNA sequence: TGCGCCAGCAGCTACTTAGCGGGGGGATTAACAGATACGCAGTATTTT.

The chain employs TRBV5-4 and TRBJ1-1; TRBD1 aligns across 7 bases. V shed 4 bases and J 5 bases; nucleotides not matched to a gene: 17. Germline CDR1 and CDR2: SGHNT and YYREEE (reference sequence). CDR3 length: 17 residues. CDR3 nucleotide sequence: TGTGCCAGCAGCAAAGGTAACAGGGGACCTCGGCGGACTGAAGCTTTCTTT. It specifies CASSKGNRGPRRTEAFF. The variable domain in full, with the rest retrieved from reference TRBV5-4 and TRBJ1-1, is ETGVTQSPTHLIKTRGQQVTLRCSSQSGHNTVSWYQQALGQGPQFIFQYYREEENGRGNFPPRFSGLQFPNYSSELNVNALELDDSALYLCASSKGNRGPRRTEAFFGQGTRLTVV.

The chain is built from TRBV7-9 and TRBJ2-1, with TRBD2 matching 9 bases. V lost 4 bases to trimming and J lost 1 base; unmatched junction nucleotides: 5. Germline CDR1 reads SEHNR; CDR2 reads FQNEAQ (reference sequence). The CDR3 spans 16 residues. CDR3 amino acids: CASSSVSGGSYNEQFF. In nucleotides, the CDR3 is TGTGCCAGCAGCTCGGTCAGCGGGGGGTCCTACAATGAGCAGTTCTTC.

The chain couples TRBV11-2 to TRBJ2-5; 11 nucleotides align to TRBD1. V lost 1 base to trimming and J lost 5 bases; unmatched junction nucleotides: 9. Germline CDR1 is SGHAT and CDR2 is FQNNGV. The CDR3 extends over 17 amino acids. CDR3 bases: TGTGCCAGCAGCTTAGGCACAGGACAGGGGGCGCGGGAGACCCAGTACTTC. Protein sequence: CASSLGTGQGARETQYF.

The chain employs TRBV19 and TRBJ2-1; weak D call: TRBD1 (8 bases). The CDR3 consists of 15 residues. Germline CDR1 reads LNHDA; CDR2 reads SQIVND (reference sequence). V gave up 10 bases and J gave up 5 bases, with 21 bases separating them. CDR3 in DNA: TGTGCCACAAGATCCACAGGGGGGGTTCACAATGAGCAGTTCTTC. As protein: CATRSTGGVHNEQFF.

The genes are TRBV10-3 and TRBJ2-5, with a weak D call TRBD1 (5 bases). This CDR3 comprises 13 residues. With 6 bases removed from V and 5 bases from J, the gap between germline ends came to 13 bases. In germline, CDR1 is ENHRY, CDR2 SYGVKD. The CDR3 DNA reads as TGTGCCATCAGGGGGCCCATCGGGGAGACCCAGTACTTC. Its translation: CAIRGPIGETQYF.

This rearrangement joins TRBV2 to TRBJ1-6; D is perhaps TRBD1 (5 bases). This CDR3 region has 15 residues. V gave up 5 bases and J gave up 7 bases, with 15 bases separating them. Germline V gene data show CDR1 as SNHLY and CDR2 as FYNNEI. The CDR3 DNA is TGTGCCAGCAGTATTTTACCAGGGCCCAATTCACCCCTCCACTTT. It specifies CASSILPGPNSPLHF.

The gene calls are TRBV7-3 and TRBJ2-1; the match to TRBD2 covers 10 bases. The CDR3 sequence is 14 residues long. The V and J ends lost 4 bases and 4 bases, in that order; junction bases with no gene match: 1. Germline lookup yields CDR1 SGHTA and CDR2 FQGTGA. The CDR3 loop reads CASSSSGGYNEQFF. CDR3 nucleotide sequence: TGTGCCAGCAGCTCTAGCGGGGGTTACAATGAGCAGTTCTTC.

V and J are TRBV12-5 and TRBJ2-6; 7 bases line up with TRBD1. Germline CDR1 LGHNT, CDR2 FRNRAP. This CDR3 spans 18 amino acids. With 2 bases clipped from V and 0 bases from J, the junction kept 7 bases outside the gene matches. CDR3 protein: CASGLTRDRISGANVLTF. The CDR3, as DNA: TGTGCTAGTGGTTTGACCCGGGACAGAATCTCTGGGGCCAACGTCCTGACTTTC. Supplemented by reference TRBV12-5 and TRBJ2-6, the full variable domain reads DARVTQTPRHKVTEMGQEVTMRCQPILGHNTVFWYRQTMMQGLELLAYFRNRAPLDDSGMPKDRFSAEMPDATLATLKIQPSEPRDSAVYFCASGLTRDRISGANVLTFGAGSRLTVL.

This clone has more than one count but fewer than ten. J is TRBJ1-1 and V is TRBV11-2; TRBD1 aligns across 8 bases. The germline V gene encodes CDR1 SGHAT and CDR2 FQNNGV. The CDR3 consists of 16 residues. The V gene end was trimmed by 4 bases and the J gene end by 1 base; junction bases not matched to a gene: 8. The CDR3: CASSSSWTGRNTEAFF. The CDR3 DNA follows: TGTGCCAGCAGCTCCTCCTGGACAGGGAGGAACACTGAAGCTTTCTTT.

This clone was observed a handful of times. The chain recombines TRBV7-2 with TRBJ1-1; D perhaps matches TRBD1 (5 bases). CDR3 size: 15 residues. Germline V gene sequence: CDR1 SGHTA, CDR2 FQGNSA. V was pared by 2 bases and J by 5 bases, with 15 bases between. The CDR3 is CASSLQWGGETEAFF. CDR3 nucleotides: TGTGCCAGCAGCTTACAATGGGGAGGGGAAACTGAAGCTTTCTTT.

CDR3 sequence (DNA): TGTGCCAGCCGACGACAGGGAATCTATGGCTACACCTTC. Translated: CASRRQGIYGYTF. The gene calls are TRBV6-5 and TRBJ1-2; 7 bases agree with TRBD1. Trimming removed 8 bases from V and 4 bases from J; junction bases left unmatched: 7. Germline CDR1 reads MNHEY; CDR2 reads SVGAGI. The CDR3 runs 13 residues.

The chain has TRBV6-2 or TRBV6-3 and TRBJ2-3; TRBD2 matches at 8 bases. Germline V gene data show CDR1 as MNHEY and CDR2 as SVGEGT. Trimming at V came to 0 bases and at J to 4 bases, leaving 6 bases not matched to a gene. The CDR3 runs to 16 residues. CDR3 region: CASSYSFGGGSDTQYF. CDR3 nucleotides: TGTGCCAGCAGTTACTCGTTCGGCGGGGGGTCAGATACGCAGTATTTT.

The CDR3 region has the DNA TGTGCCAGCAGCTGGGCTAGACAGACAAGCTCCTACAATGAGCAGTTCTTC. Encoded protein: CASSWARQTSSYNEQFF. J is TRBJ2-1 and V is TRBV7-8; maybe TRBD1 (5 bases). CDR3 length: 17 amino acids. Deletions cut 4 bases from V and 0 bases from J, with 16 bases between. CDR1 and CDR2 from the germline V gene are SGHVS and FQNEAQ. Filled out from reference TRBV7-8 and TRBJ2-1, the complete variable domain reads GAGVSQSPRYKVAKRGQDVALRCDPISGHVSLFWYQQALGQGPEFLTYFQNEAQLDKSGLPSDRFFAERPEGSVSTLKIQRTQQEDSAVYLCASSWARQTSSYNEQFFGPGTRLTVL.

The chain is built from TRBV6-5 and TRBJ1-2, with TRBD1 identical over 9 bases. The germline gives CDR1 MNHEY, CDR2 SVGAGI. The junction had 3 bases not matched to a gene; V was cut back by 4 bases and J by 3 bases. The CDR3 runs 14 residues. CDR3 in DNA: TGTGCCAGCAGTTCCGGGACAGGGCACTATGGCTACACCTTC. It specifies CASSSGTGHYGYTF.

This chain's CDR3 is CASSVTGQGYEQYF. The CDR3 DNA follows: TGTGCCAGCAGCGTAACAGGGCAGGGCTACGAGCAGTACTTC. The chain carries TRBV9 and TRBJ2-7, with D perhaps matching TRBD1 (6 bases). Germline lookup yields CDR1 SGDLS and CDR2 YYNGEE. Trimming took off 1 base at V and 3 bases at J, with 11 bases between the two ends. The CDR3 length is 14 residues.

The chain uses TRBV27 and TRBJ2-1; weak D call: TRBD2 (6 bases). The CDR3 is 15 amino acids. V was cut by 9 bases and J by 0 bases, with 15 bases left in between. Germline V gene lookup returns CDR1 MNHEY and CDR2 SMNVEV (reference sequence). The CDR3 DNA reads as TGTGCCAGTGCCTTAGGGGACTTCTCCTACAATGAGCAGTTCTTC. Protein sequence: CASALGDFSYNEQFF.